The entry that follows covers one TCR beta chain sequence. Antigen unknown. These data come from a study of cytomegalovirus exposure and HLA in healthy donors. Germline V gene lookup returns CDR1 MNHNY and CDR2 SVGAGI (reference sequence). CDR3 length equals 14 residues. V was shortened by 7 bases and J by 8 bases, with 18 bases between the two germline ends. The primer mix had 60 Vbeta and 13 Jbeta primers. Sequencing used immunoSEQ multiplex PCR; TCRdb keeps in-frame clones, though not all of them. This sample has 200,000 or so clones, with 70% to 85% found just once. Notes on the study in general: Apparent HLA restriction characterized most CMV-associated TCR beta chains in a later analysis. A missense DCLRE1C variant was associated with V- and J-gene trimming of TCR beta chains in a later analysis, and an independent cohort replicated the association.

V usage is TRBV6-6 and J usage is TRBJ2-1, with a possible D match to TRBD2 (5 bases). The sequenced material came from PBMCs. The sequence was collected from a boy aged 2 to 9 in good health and CMV-seronegative. CDR3 loop: CASKTGHTGDEQFF. CDR3 bases: TGTGCCAGCAAGACCGGGCATACCGGGGATGAGCAGTTCTTC.